These 9 T cell receptor beta chains originate from one sample sequenced in a study of blood T cells in healthy people across ages. Primers used in a second PCR of roughly 6 to 11 cycles were a sample-barcoded 5' primer and a J-beta primer mix. TCRdb called the 5' RACE reads again in MiXCR, with one record for every CDR3 protein. The repertoire includes 1,800,000 or so distinct CDR3 sequences, 39% of them detected once, and around 23% sits in the top ten. Sample: blood. The receptor set was obtained from a human donor in good health.

V and J are TRBV7-8 and TRBJ2-7, with unresolved D. The CDR3 runs to 12 residues. Trimming cost V 7 bases and J 0 bases, with 7 bases left between them. Looked up from germline, CDR1 is SGHVS and CDR2 is FQNEAQ. This CDR3 is CASNGSSYEQYF. CDR3 sequence (DNA): TGTGCCAGCAACGGGTCCTCCTACGAGCAGTACTTC.

This clonotype came up many times. The chain joins TRBV7-2 to TRBJ1-2, with unresolved D. In germline, CDR1 is SGHTA, CDR2 FQGNSA. The length of the CDR3 is 15 residues. Deletions cut 1 base from V and 5 bases from J, with 14 bases between. DNA of the CDR3: TGTGCCAGCAGCTTAGAAGCGGGTAGAGGTTATGGCTACACCTTC. It yields the protein CASSLEAGRGYGYTF.

This chain joins TRBV12-3 or TRBV12-4 and TRBJ2-3; the match to TRBD2 covers 12 bases. The CDR3 extends over 16 amino acids. The V and J ends lost 6 bases and 6 bases, in that order; junction bases with no gene match: 10. The CDR3 region is CASRRGLAGLRDTQYF. The CDR3 nucleotides read TGTGCCAGCAGAAGGGGACTAGCGGGTCTTAGGGATACGCAGTATTTT.

This chain joins TRBV7-9 and TRBJ1-4, with D unresolved. Trimming cost V 4 bases and J 0 bases, with 12 bases left between them. The CDR3 is 16 residues long. Looked up from germline, CDR1 is SEHNR and CDR2 is FQNEAQ (reference sequence). CDR3 DNA: TGTGCCAGCAGCTCCGACATGCCAGCAACTAATGAAAAACTGTTTTTT. It translates to CASSSDMPATNEKLFF.

The genes are TRBV20-1 and TRBJ2-1; tentatively, D is TRBD2 (6 bases). This CDR3 spans 16 amino acids. Germline assignment: CDR1 DFQATT and CDR2 SNEGSKA (reference sequence). V was trimmed by 0 bases and J by 0 bases, leaving 12 bases between them. The CDR3 region is CSARDSSASSYNEQFF. In DNA form, the CDR3 reads TGCAGTGCTAGAGATTCTAGCGCCTCCTCCTACAATGAGCAGTTCTTC.

The chain uses TRBV15 and TRBJ2-5; TRBD2 matches at 14 bases. Losses at the gene ends were 4 bases for V and 5 bases for J; bases not matched to a gene: 6. The length of the CDR3 is 16 residues. Germline lookup yields CDR1 LNHNV and CDR2 YYDKDF (reference sequence). This CDR3 reads CATSNGLAGGMETQYF. As DNA, the CDR3 is TGTGCCACCAGCAACGGACTAGCGGGGGGCATGGAGACCCAGTACTTC.

In the case of this clonotype: This may be a read error, as it is one base from a much larger clone. V gene TRBV29-1 combines with J gene TRBJ2-4; possible D gene TRBD2, 5 bases. The assigned J gene may be wrong: the sequence end matches TRBJ2-5 better. The germline V gene encodes CDR1 SQVTM and CDR2 ANQGSEA. The CDR3 covers 12 residues. CDR3 in DNA: TGCGGCGTTGTGGAGGTTTCGGAGACCCAGTACTTC. This encodes CGVVEVSETQYF.

The chain uses TRBV2 and TRBJ2-3; D gene uncertain. CDR3 length: 13 residues. The germline V and J ends were trimmed by 7 bases and 2 bases, with 10 bases remaining between them. Germline V gene sequence: CDR1 SNHLY, CDR2 FYNNEI. CDR3 bases: TGTGCCAGCAAGGCATTCGACACAGATACGCAGTATTTT. Residues: CASKAFDTDTQYF.

The chain couples TRBV4-2 to TRBJ2-1; 7 nucleotides line up with TRBD2. Germline CDR1 and CDR2: LGHNA and YNFKEQ. With V trimmed by 1 base and J by 9 bases, 6 bases remained unmatched. The CDR3 extends over 14 amino acids. In DNA, the CDR3 is TGTGCCAGCAGCCAAGTAAGACGCGGGGGTGAGCAGTTCTTC. Amino acid sequence: CASSQVRRGGEQFF.